The source of this T cell receptor (beta chain) is a study of OX40 agonist ivuxolimab in advanced cancers. As for the study in general: The study enrolled dose-escalation patients with hepatocellular carcinoma, melanoma, renal cell or head and neck cancer.

The data were produced by immunoSEQ multiplex PCR, yet TCRdb's version contains in-frame clones alone and is incomplete. The table lists 35,000 to 55,000 clones, under 90% of them singletons. This clonotype originated in an adult with an advanced solid tumor such as melanoma, head and neck, liver or kidney cancer. The specimen comprised CD4+ or CD8+ T cells sorted from blood, sampled in a trial of the OX40 agonist ivuxolimab.

CDR3 protein: CASSVQGSSGNTIYF. In DNA form, the CDR3 reads TGCGCCAGCAGCGTGCAGGGTTCCTCTGGAAACACCATATATTTT. The rearrangement uses TRBV5-1 and TRBJ1-3; tentative D call: TRBD1 (5 bases). CDR1 is SGHRS, CDR2 YFSETQ, per germline. The CDR3 extends over 15 amino acids. V lost 4 bases and J lost 0, with 11 bases in between.